This T cell receptor beta chain was identified during a study of blood T cell repertoires in COVID-19. Study-wide context: From T cells, B-cell-depleted T cells, or PBMCs came the material, which was cDNA or gDNA.

Method: immunoSEQ multiplex PCR; TCRdb's copy keeps in-frame clones and lacks some. The sample records some 200,000 clones, 85% being singletons. V dropped 0 bases and J dropped 7 bases, with 10 bases sitting between them. CDR1 is SGDLS, CDR2 YYNGEE, per germline. This CDR3 spans 13 amino acids. The sequence derives from a man between 45 and 60 years old who had recovered from COVID-19. Sequencing was carried out using peripheral blood. The rearrangement links TRBV9 to TRBJ2-5; the D gene is possibly TRBD2 (6 bases). This CDR3 reads CASSVVVGGTQYF. The DNA for the CDR3 is TGTGCCAGCAGCGTAGTGGTCGGGGGGACCCAGTACTTC.